This TCR beta chain was obtained from a study of early T cells in non-severe SARS-CoV-2 infection. V shed 1 base, J shed 7 bases, and the junction held 12 bases outside the gene matches. CDR3 length: 15 amino acids. Germline loops: CDR1 DFQATT, CDR2 SNEGSKA (reference sequence). TCRdb ran MiXCR on the 5' RACE reads and lists one entry per CDR3 protein. The data show some 71,000 distinct CDR3 sequences, 11% seen once. The V gene is TRBV20-1, the J gene TRBJ2-7; TRBD2 agrees at 8 bases. The sequenced sample was whole blood, obtained at baseline. The receptor was isolated from an adult who was a healthcare worker with PCR-confirmed SARS-CoV-2 infection or an uninfected control (not recorded which). The CDR3 DNA sequence: TGCAGTGCTAGAGTCGGGACTAGAGTTAGGGGTGAGCAGTACTTC. This encodes CSARVGTRVRGEQYF.